The clone carrying this T cell receptor (beta chain) was observed at least ten times. The antigen remains unidentified. The sample originates from a study of T-cell reconstitution after alpha-beta-depleted transplantation in children. Findings of the study overall: T-cell counts and diversity at one year post-transplant came mainly from newly produced T cells. Several hundred expanded graft clones reportedly gave rise to the alpha-beta T cells present about two months after transplant. At day 60, the high TCRbeta diversity found in some patients originated from recipient T cells and thymic progenitors that had survived.

V lost 6 bases to trimming and J lost 7 bases, with 21 bases between them. The CDR3 has 14 amino acids. Germline V gene sequence: CDR1 SQVTM, CDR2 ANQGSEA. TCRbeta library preparation incorporated unique molecular identifiers. TCRdb passed the PCR reads through MiXCR, listing each CDR3 protein once. Of about 260,000 distinct CDR3 sequences in the sample, roughly 11% are singletons; the top ten hold 23%. The V and J genes are TRBV29-1 and TRBJ1-2; TRBD1 is a possible D gene (5 bases). The sample consisted of peripheral blood, taken 180 days after TCRalphabeta/CD19-depleted stem cell transplant. The sequence was collected from a male patient under 10 years old who had a stem cell transplant for chronic granulomatous disease, so the T cells may come from the graft donor. The CDR3 sequence: CSVRRLDSQGGYTF. The CDR3 DNA reads TGCAGCGTCCGAAGGCTCGACAGCCAGGGTGGCTACACCTTC.